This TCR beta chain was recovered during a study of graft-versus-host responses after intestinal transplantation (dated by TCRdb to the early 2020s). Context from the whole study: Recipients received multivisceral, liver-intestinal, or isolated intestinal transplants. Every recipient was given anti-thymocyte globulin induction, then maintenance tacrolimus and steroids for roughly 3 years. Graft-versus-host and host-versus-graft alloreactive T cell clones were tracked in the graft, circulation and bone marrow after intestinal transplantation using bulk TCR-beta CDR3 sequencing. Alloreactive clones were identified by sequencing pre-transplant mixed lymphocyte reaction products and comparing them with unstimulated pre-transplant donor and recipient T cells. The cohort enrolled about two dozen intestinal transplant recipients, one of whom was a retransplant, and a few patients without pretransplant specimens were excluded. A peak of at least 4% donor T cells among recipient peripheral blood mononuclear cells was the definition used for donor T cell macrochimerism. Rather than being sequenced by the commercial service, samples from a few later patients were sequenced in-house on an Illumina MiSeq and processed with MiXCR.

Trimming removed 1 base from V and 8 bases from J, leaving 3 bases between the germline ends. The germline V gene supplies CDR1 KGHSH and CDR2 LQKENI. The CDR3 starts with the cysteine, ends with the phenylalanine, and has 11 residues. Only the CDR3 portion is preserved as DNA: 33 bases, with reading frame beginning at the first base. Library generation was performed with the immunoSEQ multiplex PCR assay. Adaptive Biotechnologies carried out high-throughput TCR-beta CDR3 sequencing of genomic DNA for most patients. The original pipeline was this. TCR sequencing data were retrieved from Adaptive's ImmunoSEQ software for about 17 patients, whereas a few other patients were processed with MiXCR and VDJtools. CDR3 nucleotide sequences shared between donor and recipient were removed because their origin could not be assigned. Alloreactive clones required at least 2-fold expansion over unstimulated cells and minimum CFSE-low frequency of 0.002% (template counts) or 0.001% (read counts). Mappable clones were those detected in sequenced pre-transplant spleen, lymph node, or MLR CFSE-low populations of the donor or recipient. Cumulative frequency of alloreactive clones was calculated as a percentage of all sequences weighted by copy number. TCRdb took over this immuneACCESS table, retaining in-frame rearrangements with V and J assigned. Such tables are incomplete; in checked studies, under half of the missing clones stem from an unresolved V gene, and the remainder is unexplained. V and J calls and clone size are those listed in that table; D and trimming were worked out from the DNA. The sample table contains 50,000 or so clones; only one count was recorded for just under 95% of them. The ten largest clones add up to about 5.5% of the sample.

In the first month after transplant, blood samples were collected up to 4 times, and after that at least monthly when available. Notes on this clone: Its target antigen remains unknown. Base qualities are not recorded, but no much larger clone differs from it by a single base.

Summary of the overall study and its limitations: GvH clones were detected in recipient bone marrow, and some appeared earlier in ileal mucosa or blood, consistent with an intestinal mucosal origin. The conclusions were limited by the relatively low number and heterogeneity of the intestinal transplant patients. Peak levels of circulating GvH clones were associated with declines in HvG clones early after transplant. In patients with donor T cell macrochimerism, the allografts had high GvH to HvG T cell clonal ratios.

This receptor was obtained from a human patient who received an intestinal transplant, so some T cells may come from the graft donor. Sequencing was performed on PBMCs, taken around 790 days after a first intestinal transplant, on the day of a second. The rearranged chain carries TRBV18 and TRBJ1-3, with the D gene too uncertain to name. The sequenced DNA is TGTGCCAGCTCACCACGAGACACCATATATTTT. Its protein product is CASSPRDTIYF.